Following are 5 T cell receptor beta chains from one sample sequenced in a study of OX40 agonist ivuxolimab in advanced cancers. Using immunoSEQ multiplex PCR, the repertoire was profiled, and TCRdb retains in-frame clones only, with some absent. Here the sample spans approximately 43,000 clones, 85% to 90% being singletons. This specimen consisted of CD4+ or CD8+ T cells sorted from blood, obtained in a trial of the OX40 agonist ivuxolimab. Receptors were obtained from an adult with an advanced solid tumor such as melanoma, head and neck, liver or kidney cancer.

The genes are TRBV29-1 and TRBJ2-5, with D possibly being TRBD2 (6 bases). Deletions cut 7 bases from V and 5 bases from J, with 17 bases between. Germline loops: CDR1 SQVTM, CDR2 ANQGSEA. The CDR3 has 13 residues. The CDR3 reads CSGDSGLPETQYF. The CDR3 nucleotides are TGCAGCGGGGATTCGGGACTCCCGGAGACCCAGTACTTC.

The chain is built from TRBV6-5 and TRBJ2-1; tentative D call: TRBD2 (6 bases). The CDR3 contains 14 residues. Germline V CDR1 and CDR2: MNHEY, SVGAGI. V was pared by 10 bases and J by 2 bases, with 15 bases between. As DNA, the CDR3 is TGTGCCACTTGGGGGACTCGCACCTACAATGAGCAGTTCTTC. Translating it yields CATWGTRTYNEQFF.

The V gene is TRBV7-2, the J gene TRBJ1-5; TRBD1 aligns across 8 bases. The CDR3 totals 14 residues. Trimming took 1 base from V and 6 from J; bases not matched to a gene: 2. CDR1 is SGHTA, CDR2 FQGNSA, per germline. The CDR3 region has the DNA TGTGCCAGCAGCTTAGTACAGGGGGTTCAGCCCCAGCATTTT. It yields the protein CASSLVQGVQPQHF.

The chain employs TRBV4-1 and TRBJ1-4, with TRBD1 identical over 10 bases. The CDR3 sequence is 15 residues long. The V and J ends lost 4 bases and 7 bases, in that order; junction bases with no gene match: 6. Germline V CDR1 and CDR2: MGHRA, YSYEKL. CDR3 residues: CASSPTRDRGEKLFF. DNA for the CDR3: TGCGCCAGCAGCCCGACCCGGGACAGGGGTGAAAAACTGTTTTTT.

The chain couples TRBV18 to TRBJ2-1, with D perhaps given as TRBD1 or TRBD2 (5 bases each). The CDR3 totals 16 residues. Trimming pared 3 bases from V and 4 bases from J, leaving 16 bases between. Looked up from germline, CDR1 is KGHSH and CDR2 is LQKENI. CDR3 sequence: CASSPERGPGYNEQFF. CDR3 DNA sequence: TGTGCCAGCTCACCCGAGAGGGGTCCCGGGTACAATGAGCAGTTCTTC.